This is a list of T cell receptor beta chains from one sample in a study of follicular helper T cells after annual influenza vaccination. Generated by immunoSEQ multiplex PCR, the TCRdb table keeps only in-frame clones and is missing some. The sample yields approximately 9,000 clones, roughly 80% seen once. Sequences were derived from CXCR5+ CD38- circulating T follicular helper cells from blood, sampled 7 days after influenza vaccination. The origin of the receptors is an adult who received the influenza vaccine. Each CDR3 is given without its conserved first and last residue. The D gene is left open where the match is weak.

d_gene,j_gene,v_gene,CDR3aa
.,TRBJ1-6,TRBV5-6,ASSPLGEYNSPLH
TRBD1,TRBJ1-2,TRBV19,ASSNRGGRNYGYT
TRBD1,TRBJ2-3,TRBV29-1,SAQGEADTQY
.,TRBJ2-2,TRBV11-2,ASSLGGQNTGELF
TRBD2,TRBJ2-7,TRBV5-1,ASRPGTSYEQY
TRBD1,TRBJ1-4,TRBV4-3,ASSQGVDRGQYEKLF
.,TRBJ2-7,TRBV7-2,ASSLDRQSYEQY
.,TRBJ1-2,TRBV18,ASSQTENYGYT
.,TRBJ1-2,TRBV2,ASSEGAGRGYT
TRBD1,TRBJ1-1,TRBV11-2,ASSSGTGYTEAF
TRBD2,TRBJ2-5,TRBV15,ATSSELAGGMKTQY
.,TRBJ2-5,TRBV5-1,ASREQETQY
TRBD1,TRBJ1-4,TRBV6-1,ASSKTGNEKLF
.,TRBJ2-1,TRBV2,ASSESGPINNEQF
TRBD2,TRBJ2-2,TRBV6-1,ASSDVAGGELF
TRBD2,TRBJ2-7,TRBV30,AWSETSGRAWRY
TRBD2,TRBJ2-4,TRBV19,ASSPGGTKNIQY
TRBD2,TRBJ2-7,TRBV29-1,STLLGAGGDEQY
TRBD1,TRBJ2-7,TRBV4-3,ASSRDGQGLEQY
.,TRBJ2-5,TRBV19,ASSIGGGPTETQY
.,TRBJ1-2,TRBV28,ASSFKGGGNYGYT
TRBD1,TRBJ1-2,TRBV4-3,ASSQGQGGGYT
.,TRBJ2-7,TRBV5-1,ASSLVQDNTYEQY
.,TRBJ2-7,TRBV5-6,ASSLMVSLVYEQY
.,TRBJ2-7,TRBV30,AWSVQGYEQY
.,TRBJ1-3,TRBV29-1,SVEGSVSGNTIY
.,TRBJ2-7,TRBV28,ASSSPFYEQY
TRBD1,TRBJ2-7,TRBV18,ASSPGQGLFYEQY
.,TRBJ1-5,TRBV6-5,ASAGGPQPQH
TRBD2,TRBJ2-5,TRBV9,ASSVGVTSGQETQY
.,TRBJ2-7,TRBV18,ASSRLPTYEQY
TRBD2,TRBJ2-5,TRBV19,ASSIAPPGLAGAGETQY
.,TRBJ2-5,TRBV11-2,ASSLVRQETQY
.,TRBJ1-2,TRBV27,ASSLSPNLDHRGYT
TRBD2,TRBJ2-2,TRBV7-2,ASSQGTRNTGELF
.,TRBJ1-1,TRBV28,ASSLRQGRAF
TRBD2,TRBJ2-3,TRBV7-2,ASSPGGSGGATQY
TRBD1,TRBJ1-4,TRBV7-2,ASSFKGATTNEKLF
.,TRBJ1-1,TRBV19,ASSAGTNSRTEAF
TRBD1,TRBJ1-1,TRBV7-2,ASRRNRGGNTEAF
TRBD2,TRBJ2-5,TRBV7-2,ASSLASGGAEGTQY
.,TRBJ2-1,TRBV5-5,ASSSIDGMSGSF